These 24 T cell receptor beta chains share one sample of origin, sequenced in a study of chemoradiotherapy in HPV16-positive cancers. Sequenced by immunoSEQ multiplex PCR; TCRdb stores in-frame clones only, minus some. The data contain 5,000 to 7,000 clones, roughly 73% of them singletons. This material was obtained from a patient who underwent chemoradiotherapy. These receptors were obtained from a human donor with HPV-associated anogenital cancer.

This clone occurred once. This chain connects TRBV28 to TRBJ2-7; tentatively, D is TRBD1 (5 bases). Looked up from germline, CDR1 is MDHEN and CDR2 is SYDVKM. Trimming removed 7 bases at V and 2 bases at J, with 21 bases between. The CDR3 is 16 amino acids. Here the CDR3 reads CASNGRQRGYTYEQYF. The CDR3 region has the DNA TGTGCCAGCAACGGTCGCCAAAGGGGCTACACCTACGAGCAGTACTTC.

The chain carries TRBV6-5 and TRBJ1-2; D is uncertain. V shed 4 bases and J shed 0 bases, with 15 bases lying between them. CDR3 length: 16 residues. The V gene's germline CDR1 is MNHEY and CDR2 SVGAGI. The CDR3 reads CASSLHGPAANYGYTF. The CDR3 DNA follows: TGTGCCAGCAGTTTACATGGTCCTGCCGCTAACTATGGCTACACCTTC.

This chain joins TRBV11-2 and TRBJ2-2; D is ambiguous. The CDR3 is 16 amino acids. The V end was cut by 1 base, the J end by 4 bases, with 13 bases between. Germline CDR1 is SGHAT and CDR2 is FQNNGV. CDR3 loop: CASSLGTLVSTGELFF. DNA of the CDR3: TGTGCCAGCAGCTTAGGCACGTTGGTCAGCACCGGGGAGCTGTTTTTT.

The chain has TRBV6-6 and TRBJ1-1; D may be TRBD1 (5 bases). Germline V gene data show CDR1 as MNHNY and CDR2 as SVGAGI (reference sequence). Trimming cost V 2 bases and J 5 bases, with 6 bases left between them. The CDR3 consists of 12 residues. CDR3 sequence reads: CASSYKGTEAFF. CDR3 nucleotides: TGTGCCAGCAGTTACAAGGGGACTGAAGCTTTCTTT.

The rearrangement links TRBV28 to TRBJ2-1; 7 bases agree with TRBD2. The germline V gene has CDR1 MDHEN and CDR2 SYDVKM. J was trimmed by 3 bases and V by 3 bases; bases with no gene match: 14. The CDR3 runs to 18 residues. CDR3 sequence (DNA): TGTGCCAGCAGTTTCGCCCCGGGGAGGGGTAGAGACTACAATGAGCAGTTCTTC. Protein sequence: CASSFAPGRGRDYNEQFF.

The chain carries TRBV6-1 and TRBJ1-2, with TRBD1 matching 10 bases. Per the germline V gene, CDR1 is MNHNS and CDR2 is SASEGT. The trim removed 2 bases at V and 0 bases at J, leaving 15 bases unmatched. The CDR3 totals 20 residues. CDR3 loop: CASSEFSSGQGLWSNYGYTF. CDR3 nucleotide sequence: TGTGCCAGCAGTGAATTCTCATCGGGACAGGGGTTGTGGTCTAACTATGGCTACACCTTC.

The rearrangement joins TRBV11-2 to TRBJ2-2; D uncertain. V lost 0 bases and J 6 bases, leaving 5 bases between the germline ends. The germline gives CDR1 SGHAT, CDR2 FQNNGV. The CDR3 has 13 residues. The CDR3 nucleotides read TGTGCCAGCAGCTTAGAGTTAGCCGGGGAGCTGTTTTTT. Translation: CASSLELAGELFF.

V gene TRBV19 combines with J gene TRBJ1-4, with 10 bases identical to TRBD1. Per germline, CDR1 LNHDA and CDR2 SQIVND (reference sequence). The V gene end was trimmed by 11 bases and the J gene end by 5 bases; junction bases not matched to a gene: 5. The CDR3 loop spans 13 amino acids. The CDR3 is CASLDRGNEKLFF. In DNA, the CDR3 is TGTGCCTCCTTGGACAGGGGGAATGAAAAACTGTTTTTT.

This chain links TRBV19 with TRBJ1-2; D remains ambiguous. The CDR3 has 12 residues. V was trimmed by 3 bases and J by 4 bases, leaving 6 bases between them. Germline V gene data show CDR1 as LNHDA and CDR2 as SQIVND (reference sequence). The CDR3 DNA follows: TGTGCCAGTAGTATTTCGGCCTATGGCTACACCTTC. Amino acid sequence: CASSISAYGYTF.

This clone was found a few times. The genes are TRBV7-2 and TRBJ2-2; 8 bases match TRBD1. Germline V gene lookup returns CDR1 SGHTA and CDR2 FQGNSA. The CDR3 spans 14 residues. With V trimmed by 4 bases and J by 3 bases, 1 base remained unmatched. The CDR3 DNA follows: TGTGCCAGCAGCTCACAGGGGGACACCGGGGAGCTGTTTTTT. Amino acid sequence: CASSSQGDTGELFF.

The chain recombines TRBV7-2 with TRBJ2-7, with D possibly TRBD2 on 6 matching bases. The CDR3 has 16 amino acids. Per germline, CDR1 SGHTA and CDR2 FQGNSA. V was pared by 5 bases and J by 2 bases, with 19 bases between. The DNA for the CDR3 is TGTGCCAGCAGCGACTTGACCGGGACTCTTGCCTACGAGCAGTACTTC. This translates into CASSDLTGTLAYEQYF.

The chain couples TRBV9 to TRBJ1-6; D not certain. The CDR3 length is 12 residues. V was cut by 0 bases and J by 6 bases, with 1 base left in between. CDR1 and CDR2 (germline): SGDLS, YYNGEE. CDR3 sequence (DNA): TGTGCCAGCAGCGTAGGTAATTCACCCCTCCACTTT. Translating it yields CASSVGNSPLHF.

This rearrangement joins TRBV7-8 to TRBJ1-2; the match to TRBD1 covers 7 bases. V gave up 5 bases and J gave up 4 bases; unmatched junction bases: 4. Germline lookup yields CDR1 SGHVS and CDR2 FQNEAQ. This CDR3 spans 13 amino acids. In DNA, the CDR3 is TGTGCCAGCAGCGACCGGGACAGCTATGGCTACACCTTC. Its translation: CASSDRDSYGYTF.

The chain couples TRBV6-1 to TRBJ2-5, with D tentatively TRBD1 (6 bases). Germline CDR1 is MNHNS and CDR2 is SASEGT. Trimming took 3 bases from V and 7 from J, leaving 18 bases between them. This CDR3 is 15 amino acids long. The CDR3 region is CASSESGTISGTQYF. The CDR3, as DNA: TGTGCCAGCAGTGAGTCCGGGACAATTTCAGGGACCCAGTACTTC.

This clone occurred a few times. The chain combines TRBV4-1 with TRBJ2-7; TRBD1 is a possible D gene (5 bases). This CDR3 contains 15 residues. V dropped 0 bases and J dropped 3 bases, with 12 bases sitting between them. Germline CDR1 is MGHRA and CDR2 is YSYEKL. The CDR3 loop is CASSQEKRQGYEQYF. For the CDR3, the DNA is TGCGCCAGCAGCCAAGAAAAAAGGCAGGGCTACGAGCAGTACTTC.

The chain couples TRBV11-2 to TRBJ2-5, with D perhaps TRBD1 or TRBD2 (5 bases each). The ends were cut back, 3 bases at V and 4 bases at J, with 15 bases in the middle. The CDR3 is 15 amino acids. CDR1 and CDR2 from the germline V gene are SGHAT and FQNNGV. CDR3 sequence (DNA): TGTGCCAGCAGCTTGGGGGATCGGGACGTAGAGACCCAGTACTTC. It encodes CASSLGDRDVETQYF. The entire variable domain, with the rest obtained from reference TRBV11-2 and TRBJ2-5, is as follows: EAGVAQSPRYKIIEKRQSVAFWCNPISGHATLYWYQQILGQGPKLLIQFQNNGVVDDSQLPKDRFSAERLKGVDSTLKIQPAKLEDSAVYLCASSLGDRDVETQYFGPGTRLLVL.

The rearrangement uses TRBV28 and TRBJ2-7; D is possibly TRBD1 (6 bases). Germline CDR1 and CDR2: MDHEN and SYDVKM. Deletions cut 4 bases from V and 8 bases from J, with 12 bases between. The CDR3 sequence is 12 residues long. The CDR3 DNA reads as TGTGCCAGCAGTTCCCGGGACAACAAGCAGTACTTC. Its translation is CASSSRDNKQYF.

The chain employs TRBV18 and TRBJ1-1; no firm D call. Trimming removed 5 bases at V and 1 base at J, with 14 bases between. The CDR3 contains 15 residues. The germline CDR1 and CDR2 sequences are KGHSH and LQKENI. This CDR3 is CASSSYGVGNTEAFF. For the CDR3, the DNA is TGTGCCAGCTCATCGTACGGGGTCGGGAACACTGAAGCTTTCTTT.

The chain links TRBV7-2 to TRBJ2-1, with D tentatively TRBD1 (6 bases). The V and J ends lost 5 bases and 10 bases respectively, with 12 bases between them. The CDR3 sequence is 12 residues long. Germline loops: CDR1 SGHTA, CDR2 FQGNSA. The CDR3 DNA reads as TGTGCCAGCAGCCCTACAGGGCGAGAGCAGTTCTTC. It codes for CASSPTGREQFF.

Concerning this clone itself: Other nucleotide sequences from this sample produce the same CDR3. The gene calls are TRBV28 and TRBJ1-2; a possible D gene is TRBD1 (5 bases). Germline values: CDR1 MDHEN, CDR2 SYDVKM. Trimming removed 2 bases from V and 3 bases from J, with 7 bases in between. The CDR3 runs to 13 residues. The CDR3, as DNA: TGTGCCAGCAGTTTACAGGGTGACTATGGCTACACCTTC. Translating it yields CASSLQGDYGYTF.

V is TRBV4-3 and J is TRBJ1-2, with D unclear. CDR3 length: 15 amino acids. Trimming removed 1 base from V and 4 bases from J, with 13 bases in between. Germline V CDR1 and CDR2: LGHNA, YSLEER. In nucleotides, the CDR3 is TGCGCCAGCAGCCAAGGGCGGAACAGCTTCTATGGCTACACCTTC. Its protein is CASSQGRNSFYGYTF.

This clone was found a few times. The chain joins TRBV6-1 to TRBJ1-2; perhaps TRBD1 as D (6 bases). V was clipped by 6 bases and J by 5 bases, with 19 bases between them. The CDR3 sequence is 15 residues long. From germline, CDR1 is MNHNS and CDR2 SASEGT. The CDR3 DNA follows: TGTGCCAGCAGCGAAAACCCGACAGGTCTGTATGGCTACACCTTC. Translation: CASSENPTGLYGYTF.

This clone was counted between two and nine times. A junction end diverges from the germline sequence, so it may reflect a read error. Additional DNA sequences in this sample encode the identical CDR3. The V and J genes are TRBV5-1 and TRBJ2-7; D possibly uses TRBD1 or TRBD2 (5 bases each). The CDR3 length is 15 residues. From germline, CDR1 is SGHRS and CDR2 YFSETQ. As DNA, the CDR3 is TGCGCCAGCAGTTTGGTCGGTCTGAGAGGGGACGAGCAGTACTTC. Translating gives CASSLVGLRGDEQYF.

The J gene is TRBJ1-4, the V gene TRBV28; D remains unclear. The CDR3 extends over 13 amino acids. Per the germline V gene, CDR1 is MDHEN and CDR2 is SYDVKM. Trimming cost V 7 bases and J 2 bases, with 8 bases left between them. The CDR3 reads CASNGDTNEKLFF. CDR3 in DNA: TGTGCCAGCAACGGAGATACTAATGAAAAACTGTTTTTT.